The TCR beta chain under discussion was sequenced for a study of CD8+CD57+ T cells in acquired aplastic anemia. Study-level background: The mean DNA yield obtained from sorted CD4+ and CD8+ cells came to about 3.2 ug. General observations from the study: Found in both controls and patients were around 29 CD8+ CDR3 sequences.

Germline values: CDR1 ENHRY, CDR2 SYGVKD. With V trimmed by 3 bases and J by 0 bases, 8 bases remained unmatched. The CDR3 covers 17 residues. Before being chosen for sequencing, patients had shown CD8+CD57+ cell expansion by flow cytometry. In all patients, the disease was severe acquired aplastic anemia. Receipt of therapy had not occurred in any patient by the time of blood sampling. In regard to this clonotype: Its antigen is currently unknown.

According to the study, genomic DNA was the template for TCR beta VDJ and CDR3 profiling. TCRdb passed the reads through MiXCR, listing each CDR3 protein once. Of roughly 500,000 distinct CDR3 sequences detected, around 30% appear once; the ten largest clones hold roughly 0.89%. Specimen: sorted CD4+, CD8+, or CD8+CD57+ T cells (not recorded which) from PBMCs. The V gene is TRBV10-3, the J gene TRBJ2-7, with 10 positions matching TRBD2. The source of this sequence is a human donor with aplastic anemia. The CDR3 spells CAISDSWTSGVSYEQYF. The CDR3 DNA reads as TGTGCCATCAGTGACTCATGGACTAGCGGAGTCTCCTACGAGCAGTACTTC.